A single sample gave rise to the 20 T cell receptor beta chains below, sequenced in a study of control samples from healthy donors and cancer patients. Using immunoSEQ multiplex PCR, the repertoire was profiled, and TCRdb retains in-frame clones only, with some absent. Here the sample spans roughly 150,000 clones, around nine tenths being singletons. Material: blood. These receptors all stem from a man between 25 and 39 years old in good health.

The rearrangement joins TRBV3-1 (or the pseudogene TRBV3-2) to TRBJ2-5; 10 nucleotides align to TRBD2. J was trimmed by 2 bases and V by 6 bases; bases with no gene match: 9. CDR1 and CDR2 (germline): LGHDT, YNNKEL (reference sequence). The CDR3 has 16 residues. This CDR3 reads CASSSRWTSGQETQYF. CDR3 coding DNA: TGTGCCAGCAGTTCAAGATGGACTAGCGGTCAAGAGACCCAGTACTTC.

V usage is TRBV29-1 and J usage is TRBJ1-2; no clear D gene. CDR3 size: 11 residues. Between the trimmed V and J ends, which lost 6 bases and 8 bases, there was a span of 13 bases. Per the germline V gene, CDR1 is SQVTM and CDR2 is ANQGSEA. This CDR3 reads CSVTGLEGYTF. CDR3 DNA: TGCAGCGTGACCGGGCTTGAGGGCTACACCTTC.

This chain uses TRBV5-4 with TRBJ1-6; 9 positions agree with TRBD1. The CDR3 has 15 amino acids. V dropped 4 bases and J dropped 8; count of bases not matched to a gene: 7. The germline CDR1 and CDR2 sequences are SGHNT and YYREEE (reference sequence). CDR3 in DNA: TGTGCCAGCAGCCCATACAGGGGGCAGGATTCACCCCTCCACTTT. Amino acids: CASSPYRGQDSPLHF.

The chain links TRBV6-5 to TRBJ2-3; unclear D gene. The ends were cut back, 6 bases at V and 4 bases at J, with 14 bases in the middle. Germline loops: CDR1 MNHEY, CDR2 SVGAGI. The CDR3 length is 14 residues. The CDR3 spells CASRAPGVADTQYF. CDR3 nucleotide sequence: TGTGCCAGCAGAGCACCAGGAGTTGCAGATACGCAGTATTTT.

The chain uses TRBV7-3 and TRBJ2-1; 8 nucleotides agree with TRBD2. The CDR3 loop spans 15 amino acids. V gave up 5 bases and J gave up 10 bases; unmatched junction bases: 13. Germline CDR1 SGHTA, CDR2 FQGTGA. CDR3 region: CASSPISGGPGEQFF. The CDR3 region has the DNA TGTGCCAGCAGCCCTATCTCGGGAGGGCCCGGGGAGCAGTTCTTC.

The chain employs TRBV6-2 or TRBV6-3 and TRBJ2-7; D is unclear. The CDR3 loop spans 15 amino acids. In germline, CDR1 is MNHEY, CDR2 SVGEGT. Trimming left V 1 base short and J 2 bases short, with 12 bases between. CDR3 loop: CASSYFAGPTYEQYF. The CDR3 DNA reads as TGTGCCAGCAGTTACTTTGCCGGACCGACCTACGAGCAGTACTTC.

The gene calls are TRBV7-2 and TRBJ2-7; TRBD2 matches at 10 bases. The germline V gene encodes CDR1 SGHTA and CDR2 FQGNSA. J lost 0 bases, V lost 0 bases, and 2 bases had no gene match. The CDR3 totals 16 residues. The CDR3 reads CASSLAGTSVSYEQYF. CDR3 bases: TGTGCCAGCAGCTTAGCAGGGACTAGCGTCTCCTACGAGCAGTACTTC.

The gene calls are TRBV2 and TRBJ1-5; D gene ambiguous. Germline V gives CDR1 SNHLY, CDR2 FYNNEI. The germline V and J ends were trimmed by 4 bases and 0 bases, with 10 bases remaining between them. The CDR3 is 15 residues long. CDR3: CASSAGELSNQPQHF. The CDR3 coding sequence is TGTGCCAGCAGTGCTGGGGAACTTAGCAATCAGCCCCAGCATTTT.

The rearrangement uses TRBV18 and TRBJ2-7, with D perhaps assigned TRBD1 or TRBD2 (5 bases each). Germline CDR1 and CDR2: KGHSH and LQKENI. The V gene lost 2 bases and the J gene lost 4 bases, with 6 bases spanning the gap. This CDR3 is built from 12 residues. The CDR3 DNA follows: TGTGCCAGCTCACCAGAGGGGTACGAGCAGTACTTC. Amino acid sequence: CASSPEGYEQYF.

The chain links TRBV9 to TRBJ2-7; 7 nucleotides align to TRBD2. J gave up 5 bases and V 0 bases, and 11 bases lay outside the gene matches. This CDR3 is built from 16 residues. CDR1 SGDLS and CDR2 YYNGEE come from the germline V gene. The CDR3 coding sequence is TGTGCCAGCAGCGTAGCCCCGGGAGGTAGAGTAGACGAGCAGTACTTC. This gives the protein CASSVAPGGRVDEQYF.

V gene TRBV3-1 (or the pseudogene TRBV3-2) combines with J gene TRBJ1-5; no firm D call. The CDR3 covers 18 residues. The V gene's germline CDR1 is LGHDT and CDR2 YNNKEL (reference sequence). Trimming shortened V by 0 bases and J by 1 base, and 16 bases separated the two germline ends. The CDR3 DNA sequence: TGTGCCAGCAGCCAAGATAGTGGCAGGTCTGTGAGCAATCAGCCCCAGCATTTT. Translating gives CASSQDSGRSVSNQPQHF.

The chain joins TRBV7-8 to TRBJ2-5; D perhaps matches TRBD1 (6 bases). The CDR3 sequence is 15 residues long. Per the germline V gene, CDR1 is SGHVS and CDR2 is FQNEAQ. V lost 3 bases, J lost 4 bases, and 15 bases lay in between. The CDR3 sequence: CASSFPTGRAETQYF. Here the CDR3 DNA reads TGTGCCAGCAGCTTCCCAACAGGGCGGGCAGAGACCCAGTACTTC.

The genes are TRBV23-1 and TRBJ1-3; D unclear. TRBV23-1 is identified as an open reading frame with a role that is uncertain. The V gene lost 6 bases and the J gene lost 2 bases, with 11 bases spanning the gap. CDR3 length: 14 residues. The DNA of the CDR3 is TGCGCCAGCAGAGGACGTCACGCTGGAAACACCATATATTTT. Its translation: CASRGRHAGNTIYF.

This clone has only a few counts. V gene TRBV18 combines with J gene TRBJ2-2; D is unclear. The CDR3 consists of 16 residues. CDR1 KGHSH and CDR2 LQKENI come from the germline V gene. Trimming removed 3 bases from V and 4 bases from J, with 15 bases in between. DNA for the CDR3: TGTGCCAGCTCACCGTCCTCCCCCCCGGTCACCGGGGAGCTGTTTTTT. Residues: CASSPSSPPVTGELFF.

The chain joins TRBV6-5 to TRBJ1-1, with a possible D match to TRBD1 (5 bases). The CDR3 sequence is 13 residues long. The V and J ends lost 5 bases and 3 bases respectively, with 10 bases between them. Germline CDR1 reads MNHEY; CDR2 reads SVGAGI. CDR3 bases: TGTGCCAGCAGTAGGGACGGGGACACTGAAGCTTTCTTT. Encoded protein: CASSRDGDTEAFF.

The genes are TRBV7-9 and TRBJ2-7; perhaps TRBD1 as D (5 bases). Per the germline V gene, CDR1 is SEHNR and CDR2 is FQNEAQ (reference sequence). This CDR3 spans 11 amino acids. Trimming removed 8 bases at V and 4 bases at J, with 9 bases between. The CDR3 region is CASGGAYEQYF. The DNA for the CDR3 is TGTGCCAGCGGTGGGGCGTACGAGCAGTACTTC. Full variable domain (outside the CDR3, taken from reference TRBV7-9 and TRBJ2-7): DTGVSQNPRHKITKRGQNVTFRCDPISEHNRLYWYRQTLGQGPEFLTYFQNEAQLEKSRLLSDRFSAERPKGSFSTLEIQRTEQGDSAMYLCASGGAYEQYFGPGTRLTVT.

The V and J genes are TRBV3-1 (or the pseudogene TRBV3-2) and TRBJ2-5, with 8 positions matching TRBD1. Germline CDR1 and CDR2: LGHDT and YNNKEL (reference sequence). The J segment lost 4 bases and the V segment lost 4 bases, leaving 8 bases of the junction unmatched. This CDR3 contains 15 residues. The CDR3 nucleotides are TGTGCCAGCAGCCCCGGACAGGGTGAGGTAGAGACCCAGTACTTC. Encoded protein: CASSPGQGEVETQYF.

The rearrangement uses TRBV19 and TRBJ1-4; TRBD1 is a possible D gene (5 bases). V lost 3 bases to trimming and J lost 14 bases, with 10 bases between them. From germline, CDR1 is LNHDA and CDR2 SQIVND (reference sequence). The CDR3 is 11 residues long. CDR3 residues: CASSIGGLLFF. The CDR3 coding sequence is TGTGCCAGTAGTATCGGGGGTTTGCTGTTTTTT.

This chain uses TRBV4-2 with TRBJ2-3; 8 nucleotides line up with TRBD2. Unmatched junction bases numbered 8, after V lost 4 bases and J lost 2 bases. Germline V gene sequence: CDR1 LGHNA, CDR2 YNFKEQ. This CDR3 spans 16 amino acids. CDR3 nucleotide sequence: TGTGCCAGCAGCCCCCGATTAGCGGGGTACACAGATACGCAGTATTTT. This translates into CASSPRLAGYTDTQYF.

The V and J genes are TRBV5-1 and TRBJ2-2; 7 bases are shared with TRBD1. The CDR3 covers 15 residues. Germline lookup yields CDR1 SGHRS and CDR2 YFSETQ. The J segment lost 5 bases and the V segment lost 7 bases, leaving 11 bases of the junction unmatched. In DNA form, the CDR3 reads TGCGCCAGCGGGTTGACAGGGATGGGGACCGGGGAGCTGTTTTTT. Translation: CASGLTGMGTGELFF.